This TCR beta chain was found in a study of T cell responses to AZD1222 COVID-19 vaccine. The CDR3 is 14 residues long. Germline V gene lookup returns CDR1 SGHAT and CDR2 FQNNGV. Trimming shortened V by 7 bases and J by 8 bases, and 18 bases separated the two germline ends. TCRdb's table, derived via immunoSEQ multiplex PCR, lists solely in-frame clones and lacks some. The table records approximately 56,000 clones, around 85% of them present only once. The clonotype comes from an adult in good health. This chain joins TRBV11-2 and TRBJ2-1; D unclear. The starting material was peripheral blood, obtained on day 0 of AZD1222 vaccination. The CDR3 loop reads CASTAFGPAYEQFF. The CDR3 bases are TGTGCCAGCACCGCCTTCGGACCGGCCTATGAGCAGTTCTTC.